A selection of T cell receptor beta chains follows, all from one sample in a study of control samples from healthy donors and cancer patients. Some clones are missing from TCRdb's copy, which holds only in-frame ones; the method was immunoSEQ multiplex PCR. The table includes approximately 210,000 clones, roughly nine tenths detected once. The material sequenced was blood. These receptors originate from a man aged 25-45 years in good health. The CDR3 runs from the conserved cysteine through the conserved F or W. D genes are given only for firm matches. Clone size is shown for a subset of rows, as once, few, many or a class of expanded clone.

TRBV7-3	TRBJ2-2	.	TRBD2	TGTGCCAGCAGCTTCCTAGCGGCGGGAGGTCCCGGGGAGCTGTTTTTT	CASSFLAAGGPGELFF
TRBV12-3/TRBV12-4	TRBJ2-7	.	.	TGTGCCAGCAGTTTTGGACATCTGGAGCAGTACTTC	CASSFGHLEQYF
TRBV5-1	TRBJ1-2	few	.	TGCGCCAGCAGCTTGCCGGGAACATATGGCTACACCTTC	CASSLPGTYGYTF
TRBV14	TRBJ2-4	.	.	TGTGCCAGCAGCCACAAAGGGCCTGGCATTACCAAAAACATTCAGTACTTC	CASSHKGPGITKNIQYF
TRBV5-1	TRBJ2-5	.	.	TGCGCCAGCAGCTTGGAGGCAGCCAGGGCGGGAGAGACCCAGTACTTC	CASSLEAARAGETQYF
TRBV14	TRBJ2-7	.	TRBD2	TGTGCCAGCAGCCAAATCTACGGGGGGTCGCGAGAGCAGTACTTC	CASSQIYGGSREQYF
TRBV6-6	TRBJ1-1	.	.	TGTGCCAGCACCCCCCCGACAGCGATGAACACTGAAGCTTTCTTT	CASTPPTAMNTEAFF
TRBV15	TRBJ2-7	.	.	TGTGCCACCAGCAGCTCGGGCTCCTACGAGCAGTACTTC	CATSSSGSYEQYF
TRBV7-2	TRBJ1-1	.	.	TGTGCCAGCAGCTCGACAGTGGGGCGGATGAACACTGAAGCTTTCTTT	CASSSTVGRMNTEAFF
TRBV5-1	TRBJ2-3	.	.	TGCGCCAGCAGCCTCCCTGGCGGGGCGGAATTAAATACGCAGTATTTT	CASSLPGGAELNTQYF
TRBV3-1/TRBV3-2	TRBJ2-5	.	.	TGTGCCAGCAGCCAAGCTTCAGGGCGAGAGACCCAGTACTTC	CASSQASGRETQYF
TRBV6-2/TRBV6-3	TRBJ1-2	.	TRBD1	TGTGCCAGCAGTAGGACAGGGCTCGGCTACACCTTC	CASSRTGLGYTF